The subject of this entry is one T cell receptor beta chain. Its antigen remains unknown. This record belongs to a study of Ad26.COV2.S vaccination and SARS-CoV-2 variants. The wider study: Sample donor was a member of the COV1001 Ad26.COV2.S trial arm.

The data were produced by immunoSEQ multiplex PCR, yet TCRdb's version contains in-frame clones alone and is incomplete. The sample has 320,000 or so clones, roughly 90% seen once. Findings and limits, study-wide: Vaccinees displayed broader spike-specific TCR repertoires than placebo recipients. Considerable breadth of spike-specific CD8+ and CD4+ T cell responses has reportedly been documented following vaccination.

V was pared by 4 bases and J by 8 bases, with 14 bases between. Looked up from germline, CDR1 is SQVTM and CDR2 is ANQGSEA. CDR3 size: 13 residues. Sample treatment: roughly 19 received Ad26.COV2.S at low or high dose, single or two shots; five or six received placebo; per-sample allocation not given. Sampling was done on day 63 after the first vaccine or placebo injection. At a Boston site, the person donating was an adult of 18-55 years. The sample consisted of peripheral blood, taken in a trial of Ad26.COV2.S vaccine versus placebo. The sequence was obtained from a person aged 18-65 years who received the Ad26.COV2.S COVID-19 vaccine or a placebo. The chain carries TRBV29-1 and TRBJ1-4; D gene uncertain. CDR3 amino acids: CSVGAGIGEKLFF. The CDR3 DNA follows: TGCAGCGTTGGGGCCGGGATAGGAGAAAAACTGTTTTTT.